This TCR beta chain was sequenced during a study of blood T cell repertoires in COVID-19. The overall study: Acute and convalescent COVID-19 specimens originated in the United States, Italy and Spain. From T cells, B-cell-depleted T cells, or PBMCs came the material, which was cDNA or gDNA.

For this clone: The sample contains more than one DNA sequence encoding this CDR3.

In the source study's methods: Using reference gene primer amplification, nucleated cell counts were estimated. Generated by immunoSEQ multiplex PCR, the TCRdb table keeps only in-frame clones and is missing some. V and J calls and clone size come straight from that table; D and trimming were deduced from the DNA. Among roughly 230,000 clones, around 80% were seen once, and the ten largest hold around 27%. CDR1 is SGHRS and CDR2 is YFSETQ in the germline V gene. The CDR3 has 17 residues. The V segment lost 4 bases and the J segment 1 base; nucleotides outside the gene matches: 4. This chain uses TRBV5-1 with TRBJ2-1, with 14 bases that match TRBD2. Material for sequencing was peripheral blood. The clonotype originates from a man in his forties or fifties with acute or convalescent COVID-19. CDR3 coding DNA: TGCGCCAGCAGCCTCGGGACTAGCGGGAGTTCCTACAATGAGCAGTTCTTC. Amino acid sequence: CASSLGTSGSSYNEQFF. Full variable domain (rest looked up from reference TRBV5-1 and TRBJ2-1): KAGVTQTPRYLIKTRGQQVTLSCSPISGHRSVSWYQQTPGQGLQFLFEYFSETQRNKGNFPGRFSGRQFSNSRSEMNVSTLELGDSALYLCASSLGTSGSSYNEQFFGPGTRLTVL.